The clone carrying this TCR beta chain appeared a few times. The antigen remains unidentified. V lost 3 bases, J lost 4 bases, and 10 bases lay in between. Germline V lookup: CDR1 MNHNS, CDR2 SASEGT. The CDR3 extends over 14 amino acids. The record originates from a study of CD8 T cells in ankylosing spondylitis. TCRdb independently ran MiXCR on the 5' RACE reads; one entry per CDR3 protein. The sample has roughly 150,000 distinct CDR3 sequences, roughly a third seen once. Study-wide results and caveats: Some of these motif variants have turned up before, in reports on reactive arthritis synovial fluid and blood. The clones that were linked to disease were reported to be significantly enriched in matched synovial fluid samples from ankylosing spondylitis patients. What appeared characteristic of ankylosing spondylitis blood was a TCR beta motif of under 10 highly homologous variants. Disease-linked clones proved CD8+ and comparatively uncommon in peripheral blood.

The clonotype comes from a male donor with ankylosing spondylitis. The chain uses TRBV6-1 and TRBJ1-5, with D perhaps matching TRBD1 (5 bases). Sequences were obtained from synovial fluid, either unsorted or a sorted T cell fraction (not recorded which). The CDR3 coding sequence is TGTGCCAGCAGTGAGGGGGGACGTAATCAGCCCCAGCATTTT. It codes for CASSEGGRNQPQHF.